This TCR beta chain was retrieved from a study of T-cell memory formation after mild COVID-19 (dated by TCRdb to about 2021). Study-wide context: TCR sequence clusters from the two donors were found to be largely donor specific. Two young, previously healthy adult volunteers, one female and one male, were included in the cohort. In a couple of donors, T-cell clones that expanded and contracted after mild COVID-19 were tracked by sequencing TCRalpha and TCRbeta repertoires over time. General conclusions and limits of the study: Only two mild cases were covered in the study, and larger cohorts including severe cases with pre-infection samples were considered necessary. From day 15 to 85, contracting clones showed balanced CD4/CD8 phenotypes, whereas a second wave of clones that expanded from day 15 to 37 leaned towards CD4+. Contracting CD4+ clones appeared mostly in the CM and EM memory subsets, whereas CD8+ clones were enriched in EMRA. The detection of some responding clones in pre-infection memory suggests that pre-existing cross-reactive memory T cells joined the SARS-CoV-2 response. SARS-CoV-2 specificity of the second-wave clones peaking on day 37 was not confirmed.

A note on this clonotype: The antigen this receptor binds is unknown. No base quality values were provided; no much bigger clone lies one nucleotide off.

The junction shows trimming of 0 bases on V and 4 bases on J, and the gene matches do not reach 8 bases of it. The CDR3 spans 16 residues, from the cysteine through the phenylalanine. Only the CDR3 DNA stays, 48 bases, in frame from base 1. CDR1 and CDR2, looked up from the germline V gene (reference sequence), are DFQATT and SNEGSKA. PBMCs were isolated by Ficoll-Paque density gradient centrifugation. Sequencing relied on an Illumina NovaSeq 6000. TCRalpha and TCRbeta cDNA libraries were constructed by 5'RACE with constant-segment primers, with sample barcodes and unique molecular identifiers being introduced. Trizol reagent was used to extract RNA from every sample. Libraries were amplified in two PCR steps, with a second sample barcode and Illumina TruSeq adapters added in the second step. Sequencing of the libraries was done on an Illumina NovaSeq, producing 2 x 150 bp paired-end reads. Per the original workflow: The reads were demultiplexed and collapsed into UMI-guided consensus sequences using migec v1.2.7. Using mixcr v2.1.11, UMI consensuses were aligned to TRA and TRB V and J templates and then assembled into clonotypes. A clonotype was counted as expanded or contracted only if both edgeR and NoisET called the change significant, with noise models trained on biological replicates. For edgeR calls, the cutoffs were a false discovery rate-adjusted p below 0.01 and a log2 fold-change threshold of 1. As an exploratory analysis of dynamics, max-normalized trajectories of the 1000 most abundant clonotypes were examined with PCA combined with hierarchical clustering. Separately sequenced CD4+ and CD8+ repertoires were used to assign the CD4 or CD8 phenotype of responding clones. TCRdb's own reprocessing of the public reads used fastp at Q25 and MiXCR and kept productive beta chains. Entries are consolidated by CDR3 protein sequence, retaining the most common genes and DNA. V and J calls and clone size were set by TCRdb, not the authors. The sample table contains almost 35,000 distinct CDR3 sequences; only one count was recorded for roughly 7.2% of them. The ten largest account for over 25% of the sample.

Sequences were obtained from PBMCs or a T cell subset sorted from them (not recorded which). The rearrangement combines TRBV20-1 with TRBJ1-4; 7 of the junction bases match TRBD1. This sequence was found in a man aged 18 to 29 who had mild COVID-19 (a few samples of this study predate the infection). The sample titles of this study are shuffled in the database, so cell type and time point are left out; the donor was told from shared clones. The CDR3 corresponds to CSARDPRGQYNEKLFF. The nucleotide sequence reads as follows: TGCAGTGCTAGAGACCCAAGGGGACAGTATAATGAAAAACTGTTTTTT.